These 14 T cell receptor beta chains came from one sample sequenced in a study of shared clonotypes between healthy human individuals. The table came from immunoSEQ multiplex PCR; TCRdb's copy has only in-frame clones and leaves some out. The table shows about 500,000 clones, with roughly three quarters occurring only once. Material for sequencing was PBMCs. The source of these receptors is a woman aged 40 to 50 in good health. Some clones in this sample may be carry-over from other donors' samples.

This clone has a handful of counts. This chain links TRBV30 with TRBJ2-5; TRBD1 matches at 7 bases. This CDR3 is built from 14 residues. Germline loops: CDR1 GTSNPN, CDR2 SVGIG (reference sequence). V trimming: 0 bases; J trimming: 11 bases; junction bases outside the gene matches: 12. CDR3 sequence (DNA): TGTGCCTGGAGTGTAACAGGGGTACTTATGGAGCAGTACTTC. Amino acids: CAWSVTGVLMEQYF.

The gene calls are TRBV4-2 and TRBJ2-7; 9 bases are a match to TRBD2. This CDR3 spans 15 amino acids. V shed 1 base and J 2 bases; nucleotides not matched to a gene: 3. Germline values: CDR1 LGHNA, CDR2 YNFKEQ. The CDR3 coding sequence is TGTGCCAGCAGCCAAGTGGCTAGCGGGGCCTACGAGCAGTACTTC. Residues: CASSQVASGAYEQYF.

In its sample, this clone was seen a few times. The rearrangement joins TRBV13 to TRBJ2-4; D gene ambiguous. CDR1 is PRHDT, CDR2 FYEKMQ, per germline (reference sequence). The CDR3 is 17 residues long. Trimming took off 4 bases at V and 1 base at J, with 17 bases between the two ends. The CDR3 is CASSSRWAAKAKNIQYF. In DNA form, the CDR3 reads TGTGCCAGCAGCTCACGGTGGGCGGCGAAGGCCAAAAACATTCAGTACTTC.

The chain has TRBV18 and TRBJ1-5, with D unclear. Trimming removed 2 bases from V and 3 bases from J, with 5 bases in between. Germline V lookup: CDR1 KGHSH, CDR2 LQKENI. This CDR3 has 13 residues. This CDR3 reads CASSPENNQPQHF. The CDR3 DNA follows: TGTGCCAGCTCACCAGAAAACAATCAGCCCCAGCATTTT. Variable domain in full (rest from reference TRBV18 and TRBJ1-5): NAGVMQNPRHLVRRRGQEARLRCSPMKGHSHVYWYRQLPEEGLKFMVYLQKENIIDESGMPKERFSAEFPKEGPSILRIQQVVRGDSAAYFCASSPENNQPQHFGDGTRLSIL.

In this sample, this clone turned up once. A single base is all that separates this from a far larger clone, so a read error is likely. The chain has TRBV30 and TRBJ1-1, with 9 bases lining up with TRBD1. CDR1 is GTSNPN, CDR2 SVGIG, per germline (reference sequence). The CDR3 runs 16 residues. CDR3 nucleotide sequence: TGTGCCTACATAGTCCCGGGACAGGGATCGAACACTGAAGCTCTCTTT. This encodes CAYIVPGQGSNTEALF.

V usage is TRBV30 and J usage is TRBJ1-2; D is possibly TRBD1 (5 bases). Germline V lookup: CDR1 GTSNPN, CDR2 SVGIG (reference sequence). With 4 bases removed from V and 3 bases from J, the gap between germline ends came to 12 bases. The CDR3 loop spans 13 amino acids. The CDR3 spells CAWMGQGYYGYTF. The CDR3 nucleotides are TGTGCCTGGATGGGGCAGGGATACTATGGCTACACCTTC.

The CDR3 reads CASSPISSPGELFF. Written as DNA, the CDR3 is TGTGCCAGCAGCCCGATAAGCAGTCCCGGGGAGCTGTTTTTT. The genes are TRBV9 and TRBJ2-2; D is undetermined. The V end lost 4 bases, the J end lost 6 bases, and 13 bases lay between the germline ends. This CDR3 has 14 amino acids. Germline lookup yields CDR1 SGDLS and CDR2 YYNGEE.

The chain combines TRBV30 with TRBJ1-1; D is undetermined. V lost 2 bases and J lost 3, with 7 bases in between. This CDR3 is 12 amino acids long. Per germline, CDR1 GTSNPN and CDR2 SVGIG (reference sequence). Written as DNA, the CDR3 is TGTGCCTGGAGTCTTAGCCACACTGAAGCTTTCTTT. Translation gives CAWSLSHTEAFF.

The chain employs TRBV15 and TRBJ2-7, with D uncertain. Trimming took 0 bases from V and 5 from J, leaving 5 bases between them. Germline CDR1 and CDR2: LNHNV and YYDKDF (reference sequence). This CDR3 contains 12 residues. The CDR3 loop is CATSRDLNEQYF. As DNA, the CDR3 is TGTGCCACCAGCAGAGATTTGAACGAGCAGTACTTC.

The chain carries TRBV12-5 and TRBJ2-2; TRBD2 aligns across 7 bases. The CDR3 loop spans 14 amino acids. V shed 5 bases, J shed 7 bases, and the junction held 7 bases outside the gene matches. The germline gives CDR1 LGHNT, CDR2 FRNRAP. The CDR3 DNA follows: TGTGCTAGTGGTCAGACTAGCCGAGACGGGGAGCTGTTTTTT. Its protein product is CASGQTSRDGELFF.

This clone has just one count. The chain recombines TRBV7-3 with TRBJ2-5; 8 nucleotides line up with TRBD2. CDR3 length equals 15 residues. Germline CDR1 is SGHTA and CDR2 is FQGTGA. V shed 2 bases, J shed 5 bases, and the junction held 7 bases outside the gene matches. DNA for the CDR3: TGTGCCAGCAGCTTATCCCTTCGGGAGGGGGAGACCCAGTACTTC. Translation gives CASSLSLREGETQYF.

The chain uses TRBV19 and TRBJ1-2, with TRBD1 as a possible D gene (5 bases). Germline-derived CDR1 and CDR2 are LNHDA and SQIVND (reference sequence). The ends were cut back, 5 bases at V and 7 bases at J, with 11 bases in the middle. CDR3 size: 12 residues. The CDR3 sequence: CASSGTQSGYTF. CDR3 DNA sequence: TGTGCCAGTAGTGGGACCCAGAGTGGCTACACCTTC.

The sample holds many counts of this clone. The chain links TRBV29-1 to TRBJ1-5, with D tentatively TRBD1 (5 bases). The V gene's germline CDR1 is SQVTM and CDR2 ANQGSEA. There are 12 residues in the CDR3. The CDR3 sequence is CSMTEGNQPQHF. CDR3 in DNA: TGCAGTATGACAGAGGGCAATCAGCCCCAGCATTTT.

The CDR3 region is CAPAAKWARKDKAYEQYF. The CDR3 nucleotides read TGTGCCCCAGCAGCAAAGTGGGCAAGGAAAGACAAAGCCTACGAGCAGTACTTC. The chain employs TRBV21-1 and TRBJ2-7; TRBD1 reflects the table's D call only, with no check against the DNA. TRBV21-1 is marked as a pseudogene. The CDR3 length is 18 residues.